The 15 T cell receptor beta chains reported below all come from one sample, sequenced in a study of blood T cells in healthy people across ages. The use of a sample-barcoded 5' primer and a J-beta primer mix characterized a second PCR of roughly 7 to 12 cycles. TCRdb processed the 5' RACE reads anew with MiXCR; each CDR3 protein has one entry. The data contain 700,000 to 950,000 distinct CDR3 sequences, roughly 60% of them singletons. Sample: blood. The source is a man under 40 in good health.

The chain has TRBV20-1 and TRBJ1-3; D remains ambiguous. V lost 1 base and J 8 bases, leaving 12 bases between the germline ends. Germline V gene lookup returns CDR1 DFQATT and CDR2 SNEGSKA (reference sequence). The CDR3 runs 13 residues. The CDR3 sequence: CSARVREVDTIYF. Here the CDR3 DNA reads TGCAGTGCTAGAGTACGGGAAGTAGACACCATATATTTT.

This clonotype was found a few times. The rearrangement links TRBV3-1 to TRBJ2-3; tentative D call: TRBD1 (6 bases). Germline V gene lookup returns CDR1 LGHDT and CDR2 YNNKEL (reference sequence). The ends were cut back, 2 bases at V and 2 bases at J, with 11 bases in the middle. This CDR3 has 15 amino acids. The CDR3 reads CASSQSTGFTDTQYF. In DNA, the CDR3 is TGTGCCAGCAGCCAATCCACAGGGTTCACAGATACGCAGTATTTT.

The rearrangement uses TRBV29-1 and TRBJ2-4; 8 positions agree with TRBD1. Germline values: CDR1 SQVTM, CDR2 ANQGSEA. With V trimmed by 0 bases and J by 2 bases, 3 bases remained unmatched. The CDR3 totals 15 residues. CDR3 loop: CSVEDWTGTKNIQYF. As DNA, the CDR3 is TGCAGCGTTGAAGACTGGACAGGGACCAAAAACATTCAGTACTTC.

This clonotype was seen a few times. The chain uses TRBV29-1 and TRBJ2-7; D tentatively reads TRBD1 or TRBD2 (5 bases each). The germline V gene encodes CDR1 SQVTM and CDR2 ANQGSEA. The ends were cut back, 8 bases at V and 3 bases at J, with 20 bases in the middle. The CDR3 is 14 amino acids. CDR3 nucleotide sequence: TGCAGCACCCTCACCCCCGGGGCTTACTACGAGCAGTACTTC. Its translation is CSTLTPGAYYEQYF.

The chain combines TRBV20-1 with TRBJ1-2; 9 nucleotides match TRBD1. The CDR3 totals 16 residues. The germline CDR1 and CDR2 sequences are DFQATT and SNEGSKA (reference sequence). The V segment lost 3 bases and the J segment 3 bases; nucleotides outside the gene matches: 11. The chain's CDR3 is CSASAGTGSIHYGYTF. The CDR3 DNA is TGCAGTGCTAGCGCCGGGACAGGGAGCATTCACTATGGCTACACCTTC.

This clonotype has only a few counts. This rearrangement joins TRBV20-1 to TRBJ1-2; unclear D gene. CDR3 length: 14 residues. The germline V gene has CDR1 DFQATT and CDR2 SNEGSKA (reference sequence). The CDR3 DNA follows: TGCAGCTTACACCTGGACTGGCGGGACTATGGCTACACCTTC. Its translation: CSLHLDWRDYGYTF.

The CDR3 loop is CASSPDIYGYTF. CDR3 nucleotide sequence: TGCGCCAGCAGCCCAGACATATATGGCTACACCTTC. The genes are TRBV5-1 and TRBJ1-2, with D unresolved. V was pared by 4 bases and J by 5 bases, with 9 bases between. Germline V gene sequence: CDR1 SGHRS, CDR2 YFSETQ. The CDR3 totals 12 residues.

Turning to this clonotype: At one end the junction does not follow the germline gene, possibly because of a read error. This chain uses TRBV5-1 with TRBJ2-5; 7 bases align to TRBD1. Germline assignment: CDR1 SGHRS and CDR2 YFSETQ. The CDR3 consists of 16 residues. CDR3 sequence: CAGSGRTGVAVETQYF. The CDR3 DNA reads as TGCGCCGGCAGCGGCCGCACAGGGGTGGCAGTAGAGACCCAGTACTTC.

This chain joins TRBV29-1 and TRBJ1-2, with no clear D. The CDR3 length is 14 residues. The germline gives CDR1 SQVTM, CDR2 ANQGSEA. V shed 2 bases and J shed 4 bases, with 14 bases lying between them. CDR3 nucleotide sequence: TGCAGCGTTGAAATTAAGCTCGAGAGCTATGGCTACACCTTC. Translating it yields CSVEIKLESYGYTF.

This clonotype was recorded many times. The chain links TRBV10-3 to TRBJ2-7; D ambiguous. The germline V and J ends were trimmed by 0 bases and 4 bases, with 7 bases remaining between them. CDR3 length: 13 residues. The germline gives CDR1 ENHRY, CDR2 SYGVKD. CDR3 loop: CAISESIGYEQYF. CDR3 bases: TGTGCCATCAGTGAGTCGATAGGGTACGAGCAGTACTTC.

The chain is built from TRBV6-6 and TRBJ2-3; no clear D. This CDR3 region has 14 residues. Germline values: CDR1 MNHNY, CDR2 SVGAGI (reference sequence). Trimming removed 0 bases at V and 3 bases at J, with 7 bases between. The CDR3: CASSYSSGTDTQYF. The CDR3 DNA reads TGTGCCAGCAGTTACTCCTCTGGGACAGATACGCAGTATTTT.

This rearrangement joins TRBV10-3 to TRBJ2-5, with TRBD2 matching 9 bases. The DNA matches TRBJ2-7 better at its end, which makes the J call doubtful. CDR1 ENHRY and CDR2 SYGVKD come from the germline V gene. This CDR3 region has 15 residues. CDR3 in DNA: TGTGCCATCAGTGACTCAAGACTAGCGGTATCCGAGCAGTACTTC. This gives the protein CAISDSRLAVSEQYF.

The V and J genes are TRBV5-1 and TRBJ2-4; tentative D call: TRBD2 (5 bases). Germline V lookup: CDR1 SGHRS, CDR2 YFSETQ. The V end was cut by 0 bases, the J end by 10 bases, with 11 bases between. The CDR3 length is 13 residues. In DNA, the CDR3 is TGCGCCAGCAGCTTGGACGATGGGAGAATTCAGTACTTC. It specifies CASSLDDGRIQYF.

J is TRBJ2-7 and V is TRBV28, with TRBD2 identical over 10 bases. Germline V CDR1 and CDR2: MDHEN, SYDVKM. Trimming at V came to 8 bases and at J to 0 bases, leaving 4 bases not matched to a gene. The CDR3 length is 14 residues. The chain's CDR3 is CASASGSISYEQYF. DNA of the CDR3: TGTGCCAGCGCTAGCGGGAGTATCTCCTACGAGCAGTACTTC.

V gene TRBV29-1 combines with J gene TRBJ2-5; a weak D match, TRBD2 (5 bases). With 1 base removed from V and 11 bases from J, the gap between germline ends came to 17 bases. Germline V lookup: CDR1 SQVTM, CDR2 ANQGSEA. The CDR3 extends over 13 amino acids. The DNA of the CDR3 is TGCAGCGTTGAAGGCGAGGGTAAGGGAGAGCAGTACTTC. Translating gives CSVEGEGKGEQYF.